This T cell receptor (beta chain) was sequenced in a study of early T cells in non-severe SARS-CoV-2 infection. This clonotype was detected a few times. The CDR3 extends over 14 amino acids. Individual cDNA molecules were tagged with unique molecular identifiers. TCRdb fed the 5' RACE reads into MiXCR, producing one record per CDR3 protein. The data hold over 50,000 distinct CDR3 sequences, with approximately 12% observed a single time. The origin of this receptor is an adult who was a healthcare worker with PCR-confirmed SARS-CoV-2 infection or an uninfected control (not recorded which). What was sequenced was whole blood. This chain joins TRBV12-3 or TRBV12-4 and TRBJ1-1, with a possible D match to TRBD1 (6 bases). The CDR3 loop reads CASLVQGGNTEAFF. CDR3 nucleotide sequence: TGTGCGTCCCTGGTACAAGGGGGAAATACTGAAGCTTTCTTT.